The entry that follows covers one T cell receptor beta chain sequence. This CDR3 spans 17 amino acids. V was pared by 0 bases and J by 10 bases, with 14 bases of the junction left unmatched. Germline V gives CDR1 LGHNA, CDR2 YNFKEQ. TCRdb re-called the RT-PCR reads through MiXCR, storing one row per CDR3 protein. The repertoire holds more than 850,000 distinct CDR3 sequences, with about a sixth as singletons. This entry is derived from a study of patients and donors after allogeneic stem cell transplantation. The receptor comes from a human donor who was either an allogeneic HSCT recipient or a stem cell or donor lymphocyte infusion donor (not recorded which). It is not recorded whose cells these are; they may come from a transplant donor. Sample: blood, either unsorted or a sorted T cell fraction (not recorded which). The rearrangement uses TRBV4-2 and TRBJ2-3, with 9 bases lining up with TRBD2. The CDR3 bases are TGTGCCAGCAGCCAAGATGCGGGGCGGGGGGGCGTGAGTGCGCAGTATTTT. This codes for CASSQDAGRGGVSAQYF.